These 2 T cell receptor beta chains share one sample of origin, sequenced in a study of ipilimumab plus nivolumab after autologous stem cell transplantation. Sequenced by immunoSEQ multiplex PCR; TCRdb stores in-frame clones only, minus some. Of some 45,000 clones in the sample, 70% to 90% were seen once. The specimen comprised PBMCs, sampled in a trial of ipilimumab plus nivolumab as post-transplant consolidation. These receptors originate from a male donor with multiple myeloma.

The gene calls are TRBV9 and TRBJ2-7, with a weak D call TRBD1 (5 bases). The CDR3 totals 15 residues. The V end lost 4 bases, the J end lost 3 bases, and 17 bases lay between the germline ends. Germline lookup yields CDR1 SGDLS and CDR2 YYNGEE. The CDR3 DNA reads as TGTGCCAGCAGCTCCAAAGGGGAAGGGGACTACGAGCAGTACTTC. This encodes CASSSKGEGDYEQYF.

The CDR3: CASSSRQGTDTQYF. The CDR3 DNA follows: TGTGCCAGCAGCAGTAGACAGGGGACAGATACGCAGTATTTT. The chain combines TRBV6-5 with TRBJ2-3; the match to TRBD1 covers 8 bases. V lost 6 bases to trimming and J lost 3 bases; unmatched junction nucleotides: 5. Germline CDR1 is MNHEY and CDR2 is SVGAGI. This CDR3 comprises 14 residues.